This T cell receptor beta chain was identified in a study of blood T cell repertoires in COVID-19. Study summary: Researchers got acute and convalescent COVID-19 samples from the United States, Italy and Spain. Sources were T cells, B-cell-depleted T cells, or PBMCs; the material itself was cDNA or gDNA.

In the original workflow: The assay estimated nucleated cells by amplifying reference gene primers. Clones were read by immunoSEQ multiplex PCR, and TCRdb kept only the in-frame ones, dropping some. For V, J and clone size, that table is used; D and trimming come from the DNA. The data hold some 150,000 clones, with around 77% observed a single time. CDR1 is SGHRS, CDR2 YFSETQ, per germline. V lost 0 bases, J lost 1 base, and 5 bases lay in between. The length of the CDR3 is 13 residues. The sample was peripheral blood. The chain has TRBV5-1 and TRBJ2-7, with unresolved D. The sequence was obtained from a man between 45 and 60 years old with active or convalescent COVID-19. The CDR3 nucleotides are TGCGCCAGCAGCTTGGCCCGTTCCTACGAGCAGTACTTC. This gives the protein CASSLARSYEQYF.